This TCR beta chain was sequenced during a study of beta chain features in type 1 diabetes. Whole-study findings and limits: VDJ junctions in type 1 diabetes patients carried more deletions and fewer insertions.

The authors reverse transcribed all of the isolated RNA, so sequencing captured expressed TCRB transcripts. The table came from immunoSEQ multiplex PCR; TCRdb's copy has only in-frame clones and leaves some out. This sample has roughly 230,000 clones; around 9.6% occur once, and the top ten carry less than 0.035%. This clone came up a few times. No antigen is known for it. The material sequenced was naive CD4+ T cells from blood. The receptor's source is a woman aged 18-35 years in good health.

In nucleotides, the CDR3 is TGTGCCAGCAGTCAGACCCAAGACTATAGCACAGATACGCAGTATTTT. Translation: CASSQTQDYSTDTQYF. The chain carries TRBV6-6 and TRBJ2-3; a possible D gene is TRBD2 (5 bases). Germline CDR1 is MNHNY and CDR2 is SVGAGI (reference sequence). CDR3 length: 16 amino acids. V dropped 5 bases and J dropped 0 bases, with 15 bases sitting between them.